This passage covers 8 T cell receptor beta chains from one sample sequenced in a study of shared clonotypes between healthy human individuals. Produced via immunoSEQ multiplex PCR; TCRdb's table is partial and in-frame only. The sample holds about 2.4 million clones, roughly 93% seen once. The sample taken for sequencing was naive CD4+ T cells from PBMCs. Subset denoted: CD45RA+ positively selected. The origin of the receptors is a man aged 18 to 35 in good health. Some clones in this sample may be carry-over from other donors' samples.

The V call is TRBV5-5, the J call TRBJ1-2, with 9 positions matching TRBD1. V gave up 4 bases and J gave up 8 bases; unmatched junction bases: 3. Germline values: CDR1 SGHKS, CDR2 YYEKEE (reference sequence). The CDR3 loop spans 12 amino acids. The CDR3 DNA sequence: TGTGCCAGCAGCCGGGACAGGGACGGCTACACCTTC. It yields the protein CASSRDRDGYTF. Drawing the rest from reference TRBV5-5 and TRBJ1-2, the complete variable domain is DAGVTQSPTHLIKTRGQQVTLRCSPISGHKSVSWYQQVLGQGPQFIFQYYEKEERGRGNFPDRFSARQFPNYSSELNVNALLLGDSALYLCASSRDRDGYTFGSGTRLTVV.

This chain links TRBV4-1 with TRBJ1-4, with TRBD1 as a possible D gene (6 bases). V lost 2 bases and J 8 bases, leaving 21 bases between the germline ends. CDR1 is MGHRA, CDR2 YSYEKL, per germline. The length of the CDR3 is 17 residues. The CDR3 sequence is CASSQPLRPGAGEKLFF. CDR3 coding DNA: TGCGCCAGCAGCCAACCCCTACGCCCGGGGGCGGGCGAAAAACTGTTTTTT.

The rearrangement joins TRBV7-9 to TRBJ2-7; 7 bases match TRBD2. J gave up 9 bases and V 1 base, and 6 bases lay outside the gene matches. This CDR3 has 13 residues. Germline lookup yields CDR1 SEHNR and CDR2 FQNEAQ (reference sequence). The chain's CDR3 is CASSLGGGAAQYF. The CDR3 bases are TGTGCCAGCAGCTTAGGGGGAGGGGCGGCGCAGTACTTC.

Only a few counts were recorded for this clone. At the DNA level, this CDR3 is encoded by other sequences in the same sample as well. This sequence joins TRBV2 and TRBJ1-1; tentative D call: TRBD1 (6 bases). The germline V gene has CDR1 SNHLY and CDR2 FYNNEI. Trimming cost V 8 bases and J 4 bases, with 11 bases left between them. This CDR3 has 12 amino acids. The CDR3 here is CASGGGPTEAFF. CDR3 coding DNA: TGTGCCAGCGGTGGGGGGCCCACTGAAGCTTTCTTT.

The chain combines TRBV2 with TRBJ1-1; D gene unclear. V dropped 8 bases and J dropped 5 bases, with 15 bases sitting between them. The CDR3 spans 13 residues. Germline-derived CDR1 and CDR2 are SNHLY and FYNNEI. The CDR3 nucleotides read TGTGCCAGCCGAATTTTACTCGGGACTGAAGCTTTCTTT. This translates into CASRILLGTEAFF.

The chain is built from TRBV5-6 and TRBJ2-7, with TRBD2 as a possible D gene (7 bases). This CDR3 contains 15 residues. CDR1 and CDR2 (germline): SGHDT, YYEEEE. V was trimmed by 5 bases and J by 1 base, leaving 16 bases between them. The CDR3 DNA reads TGTGCCAGCAGTCCGGGGGCTAGCGGATCCTACGAGCAGTACTTC. Protein: CASSPGASGSYEQYF. The complete variable domain, with remaining parts taken from reference TRBV5-6 and TRBJ2-7, reads DAGVTQSPTHLIKTRGQQVTLRCSPKSGHDTVSWYQQALGQGPQFIFQYYEEEERQRGNFPDRFSGHQFPNYSSELNVNALLLGDSALYLCASSPGASGSYEQYFGPGTRLTVT.

The chain links TRBV5-1 to TRBJ1-2, with a weak D call TRBD1 (5 bases). This CDR3 is 17 amino acids long. Germline values: CDR1 SGHRS, CDR2 YFSETQ. Trimming left V 4 bases short and J 2 bases short, with 21 bases between. For the CDR3, the DNA is TGCGCCAGCAGCCCAGAGGGCCTCAGGGTACTAAACTATGGCTACACCTTC. Translating it yields CASSPEGLRVLNYGYTF.

The chain joins TRBV5-4 to TRBJ2-7; 7 bases are a match to TRBD2. The CDR3 has 15 residues. Trimming took 4 bases from V and 3 from J; bases not matched to a gene: 10. In germline, CDR1 is SGHNT, CDR2 YYREEE (reference sequence). CDR3 nucleotides: TGTGCCAGCAGCGATACCACCGGGACTAACTACGAGCAGTACTTC. This sequence encodes CASSDTTGTNYEQYF.